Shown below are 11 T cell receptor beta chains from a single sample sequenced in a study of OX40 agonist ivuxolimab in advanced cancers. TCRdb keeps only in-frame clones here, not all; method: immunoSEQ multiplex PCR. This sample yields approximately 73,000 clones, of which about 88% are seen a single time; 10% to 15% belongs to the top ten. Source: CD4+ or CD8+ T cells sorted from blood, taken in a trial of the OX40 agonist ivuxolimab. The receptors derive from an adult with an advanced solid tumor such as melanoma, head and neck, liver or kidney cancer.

The DNA for the CDR3 is TGTGCCAGCAGCTTGAATCCCCTAGCGGGAGATGAGCAGTTCTTC. It specifies CASSLNPLAGDEQFF. The rearrangement uses TRBV11-2 and TRBJ2-1, with TRBD2 matching 10 bases. From germline, CDR1 is SGHAT and CDR2 FQNNGV. The CDR3 sequence is 15 residues long. V shed 3 bases and J 8 bases; nucleotides not matched to a gene: 7.

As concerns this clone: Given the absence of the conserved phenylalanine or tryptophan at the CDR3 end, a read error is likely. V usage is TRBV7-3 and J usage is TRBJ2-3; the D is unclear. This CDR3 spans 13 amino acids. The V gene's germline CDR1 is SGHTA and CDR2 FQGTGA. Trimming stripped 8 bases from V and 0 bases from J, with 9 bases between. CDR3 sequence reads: CASCHSSTDTQYL. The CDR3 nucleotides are TGTGCCAGCTGCCATTCTAGCACAGATACGCAGTATCTT.

The CDR3 reads CASSLRTSGSTDTQYF. The CDR3 region has the DNA TGTGCCAGCAGCCTGCGGACTAGCGGGAGCACAGATACGCAGTATTTT. V and J are TRBV9 and TRBJ2-3, with 11 bases fitting TRBD2. CDR1 is SGDLS and CDR2 is YYNGEE in the germline V gene. This CDR3 is 16 amino acids long. With 4 bases clipped from V and 0 bases from J, the junction kept 4 bases outside the gene matches.

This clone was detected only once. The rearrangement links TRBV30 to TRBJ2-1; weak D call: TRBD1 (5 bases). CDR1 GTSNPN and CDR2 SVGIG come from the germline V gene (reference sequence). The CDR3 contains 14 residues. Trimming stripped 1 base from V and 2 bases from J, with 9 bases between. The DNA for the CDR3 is TGTGCCTGGAGTGAGGGGCCCCCCTACAATGAGCAGTTCTTC. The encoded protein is CAWSEGPPYNEQFF.

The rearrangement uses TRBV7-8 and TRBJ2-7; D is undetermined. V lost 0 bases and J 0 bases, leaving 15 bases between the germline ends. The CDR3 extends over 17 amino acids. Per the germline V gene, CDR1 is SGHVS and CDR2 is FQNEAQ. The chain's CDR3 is CASSLAPATASSYEQYF. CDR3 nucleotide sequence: TGTGCCAGCAGCTTAGCGCCAGCGACGGCTAGCTCCTACGAGCAGTACTTC.

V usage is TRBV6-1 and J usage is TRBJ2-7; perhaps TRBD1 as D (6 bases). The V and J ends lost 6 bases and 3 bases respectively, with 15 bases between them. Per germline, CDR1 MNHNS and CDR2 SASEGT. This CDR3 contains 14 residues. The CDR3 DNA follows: TGTGCCAGCAGCGCAGGGGTGGATCTCTACGAGCAGTACTTC. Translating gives CASSAGVDLYEQYF.

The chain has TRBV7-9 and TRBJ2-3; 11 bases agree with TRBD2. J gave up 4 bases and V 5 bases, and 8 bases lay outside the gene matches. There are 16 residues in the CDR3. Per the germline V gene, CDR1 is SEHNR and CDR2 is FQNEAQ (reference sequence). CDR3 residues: CASSTLAGGGADTQYF. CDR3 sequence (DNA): TGTGCCAGCAGCACGTTAGCGGGAGGGGGGGCAGATACGCAGTATTTT.

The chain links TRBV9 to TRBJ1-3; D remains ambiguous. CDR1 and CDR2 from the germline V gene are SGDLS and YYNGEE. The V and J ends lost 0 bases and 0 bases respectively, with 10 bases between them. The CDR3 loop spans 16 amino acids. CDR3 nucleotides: TGTGCCAGCAGCGTAGTCCCCGAGGGCTCTGGAAACACCATATATTTT. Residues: CASSVVPEGSGNTIYF.

The CDR3 DNA reads as TGTGCCAGCAGTTTATCCCAGGGGTGGACTGAAGCTTTCTTT. This encodes CASSLSQGWTEAFF. This chain links TRBV27 with TRBJ1-1, with D maybe TRBD1 (6 bases). From germline, CDR1 is MNHEY and CDR2 SMNVEV (reference sequence). V lost 0 bases to trimming and J lost 5 bases, with 10 bases between them. This CDR3 comprises 14 residues.

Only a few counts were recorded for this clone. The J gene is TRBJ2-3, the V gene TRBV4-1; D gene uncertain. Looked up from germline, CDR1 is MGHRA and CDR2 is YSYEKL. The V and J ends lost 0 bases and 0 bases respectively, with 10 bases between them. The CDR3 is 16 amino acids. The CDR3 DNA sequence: TGCGCCAGCAGCCAAGACTCCCCACCAAGCACAGATACGCAGTATTTT. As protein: CASSQDSPPSTDTQYF.

The CDR3 loop is CASSPQGAGNTEAFF. Written as DNA, the CDR3 is TGTGCCAGCTCACCACAGGGGGCGGGGAACACTGAAGCTTTCTTT. The V and J genes are TRBV18 and TRBJ1-1; 7 bases line up with TRBD1. V shed 1 base, J shed 1 base, and the junction held 3 bases outside the gene matches. Germline lookup yields CDR1 KGHSH and CDR2 LQKENI. The CDR3 contains 15 residues. The full variable domain, with the rest looked up from reference TRBV18 and TRBJ1-1, is NAGVMQNPRHLVRRRGQEARLRCSPMKGHSHVYWYRQLPEEGLKFMVYLQKENIIDESGMPKERFSAEFPKEGPSILRIQQVVRGDSAAYFCASSPQGAGNTEAFFGQGTRLTVV.